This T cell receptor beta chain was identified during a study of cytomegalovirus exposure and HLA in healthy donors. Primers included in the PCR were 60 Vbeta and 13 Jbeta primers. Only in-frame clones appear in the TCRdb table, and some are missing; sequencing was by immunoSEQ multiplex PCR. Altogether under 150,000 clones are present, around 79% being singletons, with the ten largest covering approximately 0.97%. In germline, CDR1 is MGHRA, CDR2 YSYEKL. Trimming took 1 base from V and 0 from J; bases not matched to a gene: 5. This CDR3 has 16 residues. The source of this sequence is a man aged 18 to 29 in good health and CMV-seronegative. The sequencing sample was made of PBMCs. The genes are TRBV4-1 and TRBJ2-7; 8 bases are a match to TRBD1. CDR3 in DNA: TGCGCCAGCAGCCAAGGGACAGGGACATACTCCTACGAGCAGTACTTC. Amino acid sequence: CASSQGTGTYSYEQYF.